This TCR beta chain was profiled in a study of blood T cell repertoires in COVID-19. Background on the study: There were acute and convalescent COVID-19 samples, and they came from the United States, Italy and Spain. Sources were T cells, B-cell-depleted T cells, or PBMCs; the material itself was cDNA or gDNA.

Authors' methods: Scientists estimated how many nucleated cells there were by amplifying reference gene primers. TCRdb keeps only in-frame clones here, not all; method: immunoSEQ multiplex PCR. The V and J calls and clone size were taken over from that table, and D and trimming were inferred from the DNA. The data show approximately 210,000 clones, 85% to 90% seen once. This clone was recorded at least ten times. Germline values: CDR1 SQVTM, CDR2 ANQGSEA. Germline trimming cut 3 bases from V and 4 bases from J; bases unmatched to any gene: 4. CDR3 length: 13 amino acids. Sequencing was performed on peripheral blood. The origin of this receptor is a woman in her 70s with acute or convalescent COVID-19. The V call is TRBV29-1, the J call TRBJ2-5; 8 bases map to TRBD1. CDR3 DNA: TGCAGCGTTGAGCCAGGGGGCGCAGAGACCCAGTACTTC. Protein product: CSVEPGGAETQYF. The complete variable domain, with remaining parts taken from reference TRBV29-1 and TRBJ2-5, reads SAVISQKPSRDICQRGTSLTIQCQVDSQVTMMFWYRQQPGQSLTLIATANQGSEATYESGFVIDKFPISRPNLTFSTLTVSNMSPEDSSIYLCSVEPGGAETQYFGPGTRLLVL.